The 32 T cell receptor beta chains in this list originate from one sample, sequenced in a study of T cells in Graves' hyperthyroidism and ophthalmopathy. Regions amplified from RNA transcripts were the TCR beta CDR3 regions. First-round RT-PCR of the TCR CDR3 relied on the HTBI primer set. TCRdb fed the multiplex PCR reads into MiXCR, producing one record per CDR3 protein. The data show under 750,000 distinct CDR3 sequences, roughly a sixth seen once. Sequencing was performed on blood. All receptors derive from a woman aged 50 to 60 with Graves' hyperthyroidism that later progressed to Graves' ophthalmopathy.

The CDR3 DNA reads TGTGCCTGGAGTGAACACAGGGGATCTGGCTACACCTTC. Protein product: CAWSEHRGSGYTF. The chain has TRBV30 and TRBJ1-2; 7 bases are shared with TRBD1. This CDR3 comprises 13 residues. Trimming removed 1 base from V and 7 bases from J; junction bases left unmatched: 6. Germline assignment: CDR1 GTSNPN and CDR2 SVGIG (reference sequence).

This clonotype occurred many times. CDR3 in amino acids: CASILGQGSYNEQFF. The CDR3 region has the DNA TGTGCCAGCATTTTAGGACAGGGATCCTACAATGAGCAGTTCTTC. J is TRBJ2-1 and V is TRBV2, with 8 bases that match TRBD1. V trimming: 7 bases; J trimming: 1 base; junction bases outside the gene matches: 6. Germline CDR1 and CDR2: SNHLY and FYNNEI. The CDR3 runs to 15 residues.

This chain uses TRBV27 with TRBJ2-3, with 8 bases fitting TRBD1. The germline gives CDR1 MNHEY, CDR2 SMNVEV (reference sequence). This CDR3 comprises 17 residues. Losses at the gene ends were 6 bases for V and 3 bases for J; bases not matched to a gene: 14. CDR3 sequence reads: CASSVWQGAVGTDTQYF. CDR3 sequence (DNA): TGTGCCAGCAGCGTGTGGCAGGGGGCAGTTGGAACAGATACGCAGTATTTT.

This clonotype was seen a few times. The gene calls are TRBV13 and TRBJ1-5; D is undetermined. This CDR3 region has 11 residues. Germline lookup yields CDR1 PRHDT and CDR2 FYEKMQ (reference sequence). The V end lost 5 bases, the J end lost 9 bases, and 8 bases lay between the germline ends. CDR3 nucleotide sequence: TGTGCCAGCAGCCCGACCCGGCCCCAGCATTTT. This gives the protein CASSPTRPQHF.

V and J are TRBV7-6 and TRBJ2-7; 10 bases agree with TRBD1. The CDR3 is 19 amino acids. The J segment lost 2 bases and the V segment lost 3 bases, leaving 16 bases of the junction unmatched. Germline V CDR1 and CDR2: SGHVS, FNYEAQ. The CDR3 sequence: CASSLDLVLPGQGPYEQYF. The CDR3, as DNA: TGTGCCAGCAGCTTGGACCTCGTTTTGCCGGGACAGGGGCCCTACGAGCAGTACTTC. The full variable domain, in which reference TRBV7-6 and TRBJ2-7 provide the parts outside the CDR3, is GAGVSQSPRYKVTKRGQDVALRCDPISGHVSLYWYRQALGQGPEFLTYFNYEAQQDKSGLPNDRFSAERPEGSISTLTIQRTEQRDSAMYRCASSLDLVLPGQGPYEQYFGPGTRLTVT.

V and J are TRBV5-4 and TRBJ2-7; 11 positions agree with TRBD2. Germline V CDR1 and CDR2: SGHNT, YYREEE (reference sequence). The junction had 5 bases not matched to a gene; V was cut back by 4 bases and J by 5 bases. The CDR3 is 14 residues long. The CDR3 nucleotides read TGTGCCAGCAGCCAACTAGCGGGGGTACACGAGCAGTACTTC. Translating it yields CASSQLAGVHEQYF.

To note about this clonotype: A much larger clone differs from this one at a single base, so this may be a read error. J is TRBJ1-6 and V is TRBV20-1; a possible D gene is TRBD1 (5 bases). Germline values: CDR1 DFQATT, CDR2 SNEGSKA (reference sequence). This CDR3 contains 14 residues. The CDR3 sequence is CGARKGGTESPLHF. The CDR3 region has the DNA TGCGGTGCTAGGAAGGGAGGGACTGAATCACCCCTCCACTTT.

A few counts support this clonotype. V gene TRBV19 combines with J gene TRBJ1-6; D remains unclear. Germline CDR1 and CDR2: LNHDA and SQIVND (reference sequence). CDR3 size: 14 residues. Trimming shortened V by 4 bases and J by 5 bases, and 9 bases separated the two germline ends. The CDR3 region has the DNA TGTGCCAGTAGTAGGTTCCAGGATAATTCACCCCTCCACTTT. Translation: CASSRFQDNSPLHF.

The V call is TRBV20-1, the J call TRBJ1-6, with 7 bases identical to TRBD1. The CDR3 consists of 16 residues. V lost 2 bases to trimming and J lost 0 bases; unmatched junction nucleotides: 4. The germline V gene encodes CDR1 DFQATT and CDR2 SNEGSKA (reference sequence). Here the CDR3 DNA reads TGCAGTGCTAGACTAGACAGGGACTCCTATAATTCACCCCTCCACTTT. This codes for CSARLDRDSYNSPLHF.

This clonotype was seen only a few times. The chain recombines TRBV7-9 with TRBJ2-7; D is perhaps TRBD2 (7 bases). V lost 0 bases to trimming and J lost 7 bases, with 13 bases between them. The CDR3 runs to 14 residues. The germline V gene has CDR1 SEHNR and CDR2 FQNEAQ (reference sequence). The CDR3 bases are TGTGCCAGCAGCTTAGCGGGGGGGCCATTGGAGCAGTACTTC. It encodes CASSLAGGPLEQYF.

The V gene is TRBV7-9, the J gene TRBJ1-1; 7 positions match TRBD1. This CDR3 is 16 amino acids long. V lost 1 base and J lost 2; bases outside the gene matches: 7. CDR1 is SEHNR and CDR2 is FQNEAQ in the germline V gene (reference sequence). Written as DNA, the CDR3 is TGTGCCAGCAGCTTAGAGGGGACAGTCTCCAACACTGAAGCTTTCTTT. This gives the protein CASSLEGTVSNTEAFF.

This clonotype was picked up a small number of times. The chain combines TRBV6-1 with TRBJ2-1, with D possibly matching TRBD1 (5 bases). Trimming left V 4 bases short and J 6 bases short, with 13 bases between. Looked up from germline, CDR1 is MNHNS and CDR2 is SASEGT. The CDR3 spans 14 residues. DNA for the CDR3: TGTGCCAGCAGTGGGGCAGGGATGGTCAATGAGCAGTTCTTC. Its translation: CASSGAGMVNEQFF.

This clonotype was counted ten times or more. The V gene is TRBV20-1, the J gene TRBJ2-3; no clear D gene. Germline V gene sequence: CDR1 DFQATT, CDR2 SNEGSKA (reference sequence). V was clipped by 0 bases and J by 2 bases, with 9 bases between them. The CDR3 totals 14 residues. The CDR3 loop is CSARESENTDTQYF. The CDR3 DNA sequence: TGCAGTGCTAGAGAGAGCGAGAACACAGATACGCAGTATTTT.

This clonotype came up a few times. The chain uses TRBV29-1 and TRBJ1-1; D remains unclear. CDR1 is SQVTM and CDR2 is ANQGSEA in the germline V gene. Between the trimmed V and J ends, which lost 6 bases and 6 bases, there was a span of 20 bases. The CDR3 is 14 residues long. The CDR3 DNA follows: TGCAGCGTGCTACGGGAAACGCTTAGTGCTGAAGCTTTCTTT. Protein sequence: CSVLRETLSAEAFF.

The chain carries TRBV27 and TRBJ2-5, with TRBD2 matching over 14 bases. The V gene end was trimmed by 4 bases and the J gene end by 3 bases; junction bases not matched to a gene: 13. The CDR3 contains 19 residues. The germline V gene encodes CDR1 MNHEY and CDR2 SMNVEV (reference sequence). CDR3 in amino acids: CASSSRDGTSGGPKETQYF. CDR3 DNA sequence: TGTGCCAGCAGTTCACGCGACGGGACTAGCGGGGGTCCGAAAGAGACCCAGTACTTC.

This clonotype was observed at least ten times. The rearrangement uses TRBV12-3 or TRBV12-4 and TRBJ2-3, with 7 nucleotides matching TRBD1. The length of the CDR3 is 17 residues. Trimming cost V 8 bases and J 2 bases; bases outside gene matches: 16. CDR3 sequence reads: CASAVTTGTASTDTQYF. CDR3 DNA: TGTGCCAGCGCAGTGACTACCGGGACAGCCTCCACAGATACGCAGTATTTT.

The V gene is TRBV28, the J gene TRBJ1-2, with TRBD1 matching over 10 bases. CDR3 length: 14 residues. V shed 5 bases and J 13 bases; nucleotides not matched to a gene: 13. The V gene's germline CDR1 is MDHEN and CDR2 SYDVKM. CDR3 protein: CASSAPGTGALTTF. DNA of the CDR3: TGTGCCAGCAGTGCGCCCGGGACAGGGGCCCTAACCACCTTC.

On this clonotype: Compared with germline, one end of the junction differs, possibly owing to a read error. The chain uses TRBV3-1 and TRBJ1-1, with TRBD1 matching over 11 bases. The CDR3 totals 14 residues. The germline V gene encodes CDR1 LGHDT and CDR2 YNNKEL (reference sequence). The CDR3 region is CASSPWTGGTEVFF. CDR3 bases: TGTGCCAGCAGCCCCTGGACAGGGGGCACTGAAGTTTTTTTT.

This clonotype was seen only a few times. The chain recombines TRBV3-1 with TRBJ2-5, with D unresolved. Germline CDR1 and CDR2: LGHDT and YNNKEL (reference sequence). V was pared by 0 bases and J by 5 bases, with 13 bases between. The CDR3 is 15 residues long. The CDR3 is CASSQDSWGRETQYF. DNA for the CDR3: TGTGCCAGCAGCCAAGATAGCTGGGGTCGGGAGACCCAGTACTTC.

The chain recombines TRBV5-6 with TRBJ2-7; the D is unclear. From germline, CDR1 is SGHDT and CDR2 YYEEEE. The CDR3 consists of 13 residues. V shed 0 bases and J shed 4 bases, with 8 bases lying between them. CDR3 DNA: TGTGCCAGCAGCTTGGTGGCGGATTACGAGCAGTACTTC. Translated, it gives CASSLVADYEQYF.

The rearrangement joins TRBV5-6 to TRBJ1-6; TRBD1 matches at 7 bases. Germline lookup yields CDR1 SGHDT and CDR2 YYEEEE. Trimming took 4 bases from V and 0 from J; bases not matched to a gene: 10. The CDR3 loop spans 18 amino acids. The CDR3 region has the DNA TGTGCCAGCAGCGTCGGACAGGTGCTAAGCTCCTATAATTCACCCCTCCACTTT. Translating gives CASSVGQVLSSYNSPLHF.

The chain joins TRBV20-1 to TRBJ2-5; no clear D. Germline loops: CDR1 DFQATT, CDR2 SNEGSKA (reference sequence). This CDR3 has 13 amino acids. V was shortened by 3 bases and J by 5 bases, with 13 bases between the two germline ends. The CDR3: CSASSRAAETQYF. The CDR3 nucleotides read TGCAGTGCTAGTAGTCGGGCGGCGGAGACCCAGTACTTC.

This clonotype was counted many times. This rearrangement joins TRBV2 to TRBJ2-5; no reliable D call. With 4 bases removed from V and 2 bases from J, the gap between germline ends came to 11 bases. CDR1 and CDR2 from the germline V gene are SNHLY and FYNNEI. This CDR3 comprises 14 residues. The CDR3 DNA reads TGTGCCAGCAGTGGGCCAAACGAGCAAGAGACCCAGTACTTC. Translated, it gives CASSGPNEQETQYF.

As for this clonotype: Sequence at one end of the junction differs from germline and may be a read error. The CDR3 DNA is TGTGCCAGCAGTGGGGGGGTAACCTCCAAAGTCCTGACTTTC. Residues: CASSGGVTSKVLTF. The V call is TRBV27, the J call TRBJ2-6, with TRBD2 matching over 7 bases. This CDR3 contains 14 residues. The germline gives CDR1 MNHEY, CDR2 SMNVEV (reference sequence).

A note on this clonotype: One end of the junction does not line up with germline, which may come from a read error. CDR3 nucleotide sequence: TGTGCCAGCAGCTTAGCAAGCGGGGGGGCCTACAATGGGCAGTTCTTC. Translation: CASSLASGGAYNGQFF. The rearrangement joins TRBV7-9 to TRBJ2-1; TRBD2 agrees at 10 bases. Germline values: CDR1 SEHNR, CDR2 FQNEAQ (reference sequence). This CDR3 is 16 amino acids long. Full variable domain (rest looked up from reference TRBV7-9 and TRBJ2-1): DTGVSQNPRHKITKRGQNVTFRCDPISEHNRLYWYRQTLGQGPEFLTYFQNEAQLEKSRLLSDRFSAERPKGSFSTLEIQRTEQGDSAMYLCASSLASGGAYNGQFFGPGTRLTVL.

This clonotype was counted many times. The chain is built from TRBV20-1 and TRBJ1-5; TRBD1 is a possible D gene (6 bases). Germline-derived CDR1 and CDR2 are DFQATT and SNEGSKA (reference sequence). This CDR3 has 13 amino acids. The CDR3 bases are TGCAGCGCTTGGGAAAACAGGGATCAGCCCCAGCATTTT. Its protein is CSAWENRDQPQHF.

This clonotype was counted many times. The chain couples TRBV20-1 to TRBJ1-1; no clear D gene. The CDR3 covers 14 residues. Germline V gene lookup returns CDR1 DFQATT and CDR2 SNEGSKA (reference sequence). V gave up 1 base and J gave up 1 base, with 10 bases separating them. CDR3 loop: CSARGLTANTEAFF. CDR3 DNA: TGCAGTGCTAGAGGGTTGACGGCGAACACTGAAGCTTTCTTT.

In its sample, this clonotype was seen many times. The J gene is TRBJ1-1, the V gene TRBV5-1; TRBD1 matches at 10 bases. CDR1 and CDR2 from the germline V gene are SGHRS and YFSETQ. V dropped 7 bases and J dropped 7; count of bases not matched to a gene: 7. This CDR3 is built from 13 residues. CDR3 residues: CASRGQGKGEAFF. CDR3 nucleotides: TGCGCCAGCCGGGGACAGGGGAAGGGTGAAGCTTTCTTT. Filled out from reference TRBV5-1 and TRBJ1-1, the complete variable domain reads KAGVTQTPRYLIKTRGQQVTLSCSPISGHRSVSWYQQTPGQGLQFLFEYFSETQRNKGNFPGRFSGRQFSNSRSEMNVSTLELGDSALYLCASRGQGKGEAFFGQGTRLTVV.

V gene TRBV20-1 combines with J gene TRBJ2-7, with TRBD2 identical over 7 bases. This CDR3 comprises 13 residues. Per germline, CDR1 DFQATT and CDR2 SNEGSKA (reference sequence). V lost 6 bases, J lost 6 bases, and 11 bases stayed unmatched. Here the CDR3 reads CSAETSFQGEQYF. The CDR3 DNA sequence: TGCAGTGCCGAGACTAGCTTTCAAGGCGAGCAGTACTTC.

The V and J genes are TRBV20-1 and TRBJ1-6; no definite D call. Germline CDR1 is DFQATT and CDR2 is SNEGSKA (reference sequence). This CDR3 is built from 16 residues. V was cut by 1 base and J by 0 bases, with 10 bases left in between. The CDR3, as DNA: TGCAGTGCTAGAGTGATGGGGAGCTCCTATAATTCACCCCTCCACTTT. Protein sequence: CSARVMGSSYNSPLHF.

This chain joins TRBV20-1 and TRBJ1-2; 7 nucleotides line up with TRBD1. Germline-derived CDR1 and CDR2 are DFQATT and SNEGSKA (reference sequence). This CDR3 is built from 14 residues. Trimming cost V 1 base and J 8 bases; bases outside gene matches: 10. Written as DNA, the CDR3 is TGCAGTGCTAGAGTGACAGGGAAGGGAGGAGGCTACACCTTC. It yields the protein CSARVTGKGGGYTF.

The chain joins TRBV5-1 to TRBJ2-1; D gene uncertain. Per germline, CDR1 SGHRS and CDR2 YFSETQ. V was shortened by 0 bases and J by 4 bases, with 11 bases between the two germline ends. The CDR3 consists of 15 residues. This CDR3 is CASSLGDGLYNEQFF. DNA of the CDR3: TGCGCCAGCAGCTTGGGAGACGGGTTATACAATGAGCAGTTCTTC.